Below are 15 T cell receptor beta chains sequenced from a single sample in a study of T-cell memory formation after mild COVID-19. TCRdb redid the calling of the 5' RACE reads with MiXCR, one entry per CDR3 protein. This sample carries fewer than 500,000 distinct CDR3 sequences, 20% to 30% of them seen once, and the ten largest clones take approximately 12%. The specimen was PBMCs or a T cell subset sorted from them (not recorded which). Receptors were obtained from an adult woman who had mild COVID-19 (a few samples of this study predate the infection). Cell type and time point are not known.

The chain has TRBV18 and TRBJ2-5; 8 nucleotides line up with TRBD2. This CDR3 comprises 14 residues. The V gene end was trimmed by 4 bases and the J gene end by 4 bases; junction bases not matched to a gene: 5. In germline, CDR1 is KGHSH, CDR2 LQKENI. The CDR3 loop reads CASSRSAGGETQYF. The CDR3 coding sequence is TGTGCCAGCTCACGATCGGCGGGAGGAGAGACCCAGTACTTC.

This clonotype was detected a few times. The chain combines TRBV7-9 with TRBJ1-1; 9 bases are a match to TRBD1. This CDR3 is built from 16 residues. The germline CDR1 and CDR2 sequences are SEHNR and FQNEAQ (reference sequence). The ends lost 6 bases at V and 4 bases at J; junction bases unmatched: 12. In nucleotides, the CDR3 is TGTGCCAGCAGTTCCGGGACAGGGCTCGGGGGCACTGAAGCTTTCTTT. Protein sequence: CASSSGTGLGGTEAFF. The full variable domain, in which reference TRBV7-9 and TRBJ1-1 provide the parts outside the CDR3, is DTGVSQNPRHKITKRGQNVTFRCDPISEHNRLYWYRQTLGQGPEFLTYFQNEAQLEKSRLLSDRFSAERPKGSFSTLEIQRTEQGDSAMYLCASSSGTGLGGTEAFFGQGTRLTVV.

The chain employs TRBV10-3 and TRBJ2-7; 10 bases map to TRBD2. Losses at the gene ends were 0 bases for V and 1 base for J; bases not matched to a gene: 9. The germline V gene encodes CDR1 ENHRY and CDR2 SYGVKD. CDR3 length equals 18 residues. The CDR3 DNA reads TGTGCCATCAGTGAGTCGATGGTAGCGGGAGGTATATCCTACGAGCAGTACTTC. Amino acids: CAISESMVAGGISYEQYF.

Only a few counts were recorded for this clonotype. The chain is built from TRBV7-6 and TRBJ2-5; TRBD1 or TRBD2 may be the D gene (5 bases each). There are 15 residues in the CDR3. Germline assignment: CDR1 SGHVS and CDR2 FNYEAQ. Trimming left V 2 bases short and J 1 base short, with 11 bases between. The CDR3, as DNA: TGTGCCAGCAGCTTAATGAGGGACCCCCAAGAGACCCAGTACTTC. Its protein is CASSLMRDPQETQYF. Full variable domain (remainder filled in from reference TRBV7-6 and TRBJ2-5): GAGVSQSPRYKVTKRGQDVALRCDPISGHVSLYWYRQALGQGPEFLTYFNYEAQQDKSGLPNDRFSAERPEGSISTLTIQRTEQRDSAMYRCASSLMRDPQETQYFGPGTRLLVL.

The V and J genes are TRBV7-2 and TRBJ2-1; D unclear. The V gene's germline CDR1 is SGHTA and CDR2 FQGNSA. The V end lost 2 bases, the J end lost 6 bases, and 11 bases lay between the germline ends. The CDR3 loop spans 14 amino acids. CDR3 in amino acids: CASSLSPGPNEQFF. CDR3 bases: TGTGCCAGCAGCTTATCCCCCGGACCCAATGAGCAGTTCTTC. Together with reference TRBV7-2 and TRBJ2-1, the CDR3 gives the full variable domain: GAGVSQSPSNKVTEKGKDVELRCDPISGHTALYWYRQSLGQGLEFLIYFQGNSAPDKSGLPSDRFSAERTGGSVSTLTIQRTQQEDSAVYLCASSLSPGPNEQFFGPGTRLTVL.

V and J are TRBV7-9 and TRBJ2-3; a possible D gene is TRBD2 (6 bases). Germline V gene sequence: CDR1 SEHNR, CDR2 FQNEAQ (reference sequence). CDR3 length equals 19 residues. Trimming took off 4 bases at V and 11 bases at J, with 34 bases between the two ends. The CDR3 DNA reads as TGTGCCAGCAGCTCCTCAGCAACCAGCGGTCGTGTCGGGAGACGGGGGCAGTATTTT. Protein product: CASSSSATSGRVGRRGQYF.

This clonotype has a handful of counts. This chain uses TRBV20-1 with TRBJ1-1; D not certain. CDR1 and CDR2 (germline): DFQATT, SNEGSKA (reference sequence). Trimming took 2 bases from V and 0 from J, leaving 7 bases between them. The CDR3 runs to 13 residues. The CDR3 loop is CSARRSMNTEAFF. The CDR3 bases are TGCAGTGCTAGACGATCCATGAACACTGAAGCTTTCTTT.

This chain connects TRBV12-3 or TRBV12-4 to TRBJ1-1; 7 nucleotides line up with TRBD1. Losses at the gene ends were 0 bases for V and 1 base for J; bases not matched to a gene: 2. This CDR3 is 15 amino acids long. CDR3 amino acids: CASSLARGRNTEAFF. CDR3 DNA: TGTGCCAGCAGTTTAGCCAGGGGGAGGAACACTGAAGCTTTCTTT.

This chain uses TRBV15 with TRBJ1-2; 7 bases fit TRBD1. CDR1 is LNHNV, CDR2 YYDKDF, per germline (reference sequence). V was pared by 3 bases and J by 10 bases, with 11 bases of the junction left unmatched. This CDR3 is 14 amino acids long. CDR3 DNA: TGTGCCACCAGCAGTGGACTCGGGACAGAATACTACACCTTC. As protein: CATSSGLGTEYYTF.

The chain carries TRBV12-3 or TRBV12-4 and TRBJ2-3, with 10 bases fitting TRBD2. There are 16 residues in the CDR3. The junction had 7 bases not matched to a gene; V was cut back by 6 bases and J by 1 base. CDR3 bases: TGTGCCAGCAGCCTACCGGGACTAGCGCGCACAGATACGCAGTATTTT. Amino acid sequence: CASSLPGLARTDTQYF.

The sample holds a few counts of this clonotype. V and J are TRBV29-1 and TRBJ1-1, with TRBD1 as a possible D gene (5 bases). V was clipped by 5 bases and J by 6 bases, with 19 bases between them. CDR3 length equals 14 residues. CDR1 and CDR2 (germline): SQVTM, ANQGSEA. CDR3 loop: CSVPLNWGEAEAFF. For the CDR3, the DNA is TGCAGCGTTCCTCTTAATTGGGGGGAGGCTGAAGCTTTCTTT.

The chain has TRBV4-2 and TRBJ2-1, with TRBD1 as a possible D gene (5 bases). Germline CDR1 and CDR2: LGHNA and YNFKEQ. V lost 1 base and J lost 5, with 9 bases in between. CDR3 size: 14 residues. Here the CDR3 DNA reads TGTGCCAGCAGCCAAGGCCAGGGCGACAATGAGCAGTTCTTC. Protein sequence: CASSQGQGDNEQFF.

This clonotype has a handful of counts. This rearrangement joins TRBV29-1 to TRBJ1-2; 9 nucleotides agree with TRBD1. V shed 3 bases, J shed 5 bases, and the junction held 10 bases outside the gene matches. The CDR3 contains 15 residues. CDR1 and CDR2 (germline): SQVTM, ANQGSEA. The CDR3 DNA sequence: TGCAGCGTTGATAGCCGGGACAGGGAACCGTATGGCTACACCTTC. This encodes CSVDSRDREPYGYTF.

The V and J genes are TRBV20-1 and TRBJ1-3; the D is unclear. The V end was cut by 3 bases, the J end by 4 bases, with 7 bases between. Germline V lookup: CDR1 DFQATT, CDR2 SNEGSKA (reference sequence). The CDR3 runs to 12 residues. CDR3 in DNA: TGCAGTGCTAGTTACCCGGGAAACACCATATATTTT. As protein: CSASYPGNTIYF.

The CDR3 sequence: CSASREQETQYF. The CDR3 nucleotides are TGCAGTGCTAGCAGGGAACAAGAGACCCAGTACTTC. This chain uses TRBV20-1 with TRBJ2-5, with TRBD1 as a possible D gene (5 bases). The CDR3 runs to 12 residues. V lost 3 bases to trimming and J lost 2 bases, with 7 bases between them. Germline assignment: CDR1 DFQATT and CDR2 SNEGSKA (reference sequence).